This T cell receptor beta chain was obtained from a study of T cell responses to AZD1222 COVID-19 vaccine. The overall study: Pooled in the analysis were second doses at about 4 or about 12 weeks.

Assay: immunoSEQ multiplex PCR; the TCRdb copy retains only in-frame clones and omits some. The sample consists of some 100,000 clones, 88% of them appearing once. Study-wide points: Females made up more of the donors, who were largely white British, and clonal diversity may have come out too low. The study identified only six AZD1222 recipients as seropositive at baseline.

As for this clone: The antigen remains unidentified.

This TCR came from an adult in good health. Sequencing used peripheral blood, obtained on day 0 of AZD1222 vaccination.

The CDR3 sequence is CASNPARSGTEAFF. For the CDR3, the DNA is TGTGCCAGCAATCCGGCTAGGTCGGGCACTGAAGCTTTCTTT. The chain uses TRBV6-6 and TRBJ1-1; D remains ambiguous. V shed 7 bases and J shed 4 bases, with 16 bases lying between them. There are 14 residues in the CDR3. The V gene's germline CDR1 is MNHNY and CDR2 SVGAGI (reference sequence).